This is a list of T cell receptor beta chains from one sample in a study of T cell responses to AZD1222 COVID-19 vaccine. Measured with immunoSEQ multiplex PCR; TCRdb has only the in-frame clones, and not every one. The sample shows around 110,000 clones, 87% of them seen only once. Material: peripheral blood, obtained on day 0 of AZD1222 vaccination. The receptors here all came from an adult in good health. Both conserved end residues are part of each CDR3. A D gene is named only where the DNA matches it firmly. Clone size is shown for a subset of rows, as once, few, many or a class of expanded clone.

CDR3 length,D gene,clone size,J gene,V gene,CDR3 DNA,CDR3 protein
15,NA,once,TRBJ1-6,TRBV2,TGTGCCAGCAGTGGCGGGTTGGAGAATAATTCACCCCTCCACTTT,CASSGGLENNSPLHF
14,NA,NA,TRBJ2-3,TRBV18,TGTGCCAGCGCGCGGGACGGACACACAGATACGCAGTATTTT,CASARDGHTDTQYF
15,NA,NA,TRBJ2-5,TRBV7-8,TGTGCCAGCAGCTTAGACCCCCGCCACCAAGAGACCCAGTACTTC,CASSLDPRHQETQYF
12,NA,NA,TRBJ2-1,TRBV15,TGTGCCACCAGCATTACGGGGATTGAGCAGTTCTTC,CATSITGIEQFF
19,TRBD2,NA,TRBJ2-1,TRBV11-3,TGTGCCAGCAGCTCGGAGACTAGCGGGAGGGCCTTTTCCTACAATGAGCAGTTCTTC,CASSSETSGRAFSYNEQFF
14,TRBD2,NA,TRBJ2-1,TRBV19,TGTGCCAGTGCCGCTAGCGGGGGCTACAATGAGCAGTTCTTC,CASAASGGYNEQFF
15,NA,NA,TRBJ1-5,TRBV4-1,TGCGCCAGCAGCCAAGATCGACCGATCAATCAGCCCCAGCATTTT,CASSQDRPINQPQHF
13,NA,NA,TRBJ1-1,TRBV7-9,TGTGCCAGCAGCGCGGACAGTGGCGCTGAAGCTTTCTTT,CASSADSGAEAFF
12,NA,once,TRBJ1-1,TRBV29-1,TGCAGCGTTGACGAATCGTCAAATGCGGCTTTCTTT,CSVDESSNAAFF
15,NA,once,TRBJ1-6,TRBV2,TGTGCCAGCAGTGAAGTCAGAAACGGTAATTCACCCCTCCACTTT,CASSEVRNGNSPLHF
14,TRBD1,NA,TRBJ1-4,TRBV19,TGTGCCAGTAGTTTGGGACAGATTAATGAAAAACTGTTTTTT,CASSLGQINEKLFF
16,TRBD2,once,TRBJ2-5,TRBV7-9,TGTGCCAGCAGCTACCTGAGCGGGGGGGCCGGAGAGACCCAGTACTTC,CASSYLSGGAGETQYF
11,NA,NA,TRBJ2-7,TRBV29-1,TGCAGCGTGCCCACCGATTCCGAGCAGTACTTC,CSVPTDSEQYF
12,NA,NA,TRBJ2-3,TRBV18,TGTGCCAGCACCCCAGGCACAGATACGCAGTATTTT,CASTPGTDTQYF
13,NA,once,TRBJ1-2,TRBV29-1,TGCAGCGTCGCTACCGGGACTAACTATGGCTACACCTTC,CSVATGTNYGYTF
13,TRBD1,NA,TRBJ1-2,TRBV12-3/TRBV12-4,TGTGCCAGCGGCCTCAGGGGGAACTATGGCTACACCTTC,CASGLRGNYGYTF
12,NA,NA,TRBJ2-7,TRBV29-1,TGCAGCGCCCAGACAGGTCCCTACGAGCAGTACTTC,CSAQTGPYEQYF
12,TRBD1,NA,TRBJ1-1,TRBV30,TGTGCCTGGAGTCCCGGGACAGGGGATGCTTTCTTT,CAWSPGTGDAFF
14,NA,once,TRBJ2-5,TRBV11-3,TGTGCCAGCAGCTTGATGGGGACCCAAGAGACCCAGTACTTC,CASSLMGTQETQYF
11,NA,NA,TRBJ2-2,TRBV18,TGTGCCAGCTCAGTCACCGGGGAGCTGTTTTTT,CASSVTGELFF
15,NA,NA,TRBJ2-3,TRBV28,TGTGCCAGCAGGCATGAGGCGGGCCTCACAGATACGCAGTATTTT,CASRHEAGLTDTQYF
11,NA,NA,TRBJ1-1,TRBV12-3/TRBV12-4,TGTGCCAGCAGGGGAAACACTGAAGCTTTCTTT,CASRGNTEAFF
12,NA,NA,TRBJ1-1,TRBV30,TGTGCCGGGCAAAAGGGGGGCACTGAAGCTTTCTTT,CAGQKGGTEAFF
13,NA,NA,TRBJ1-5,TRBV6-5,TGTGCCGGAAGACACAATAGCAATCAGCCCCAGCATTTT,CAGRHNSNQPQHF
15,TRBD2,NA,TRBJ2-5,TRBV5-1,TGCGCCAGCAGCTTTGGCAGCGGGGGGGCAGAGACCCAGTACTTC,CASSFGSGGAETQYF
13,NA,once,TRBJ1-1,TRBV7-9,TGTGCCAGCAGCCCTACGACGAACACTGAAGCTTTCTTT,CASSPTTNTEAFF
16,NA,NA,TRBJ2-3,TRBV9,TGTGCCAGCAGCGTAGGAATAGGGGGGAACACAGATACGCAGTATTTT,CASSVGIGGNTDTQYF
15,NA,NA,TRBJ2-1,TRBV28,TGTGCCAGCAGCCCCGTTTCCGTTTTCTACAATGAGCAGTTCTTC,CASSPVSVFYNEQFF
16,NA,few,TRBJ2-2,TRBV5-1,TGCGCCAGCAGCTTGTACGGAGGTGGGAACACCGGGGAGCTGTTTTTT,CASSLYGGGNTGELFF
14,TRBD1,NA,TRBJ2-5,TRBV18,TGTGCCAGCTTGGCCGGGACAGGGAAGGAGACCCAGTACTTC,CASLAGTGKETQYF
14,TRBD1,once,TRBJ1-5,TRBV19,TGTGCCAGTAGTTGGGGACAGCCTAATCAGCCCCAGCATTTT,CASSWGQPNQPQHF
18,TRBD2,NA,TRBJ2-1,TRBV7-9,TGTGCCAGCAGCCAAGGACTAGCGGGCGTCCAGAAAGGGAATGAGCAGTTCTTC,CASSQGLAGVQKGNEQFF
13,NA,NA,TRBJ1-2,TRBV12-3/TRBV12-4,TGTGCCAGCAGTTTATCGCATAACTATGGCTACACCTTC,CASSLSHNYGYTF
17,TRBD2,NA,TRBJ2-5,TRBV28,TGTGCCAGCAGTTTAAGGCTAGCGGGGGATGGGGGGGAGACCCAGTACTTC,CASSLRLAGDGGETQYF
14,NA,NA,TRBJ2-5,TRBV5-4,TGTGCCAGCAGCTTCGGTCAGGCCCTCGAGACCCAGTACTTC,CASSFGQALETQYF
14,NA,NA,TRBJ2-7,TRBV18,TGTGCCAGCTCACCGACCGGGATGTCCTACGAGCAGTACTTC,CASSPTGMSYEQYF
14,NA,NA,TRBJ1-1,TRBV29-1,TGCAGCGTTGCGTACGGGGCTAGTGACACTGAAGCTTTCTTT,CSVAYGASDTEAFF
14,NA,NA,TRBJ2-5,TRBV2,TGTGCCAGCAGTTCACAGAGACAAGGGGAGACCCAGTACTTC,CASSSQRQGETQYF
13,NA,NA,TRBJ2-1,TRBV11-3,TGTGCCACCTCAAAGGGTGTCGACAATGAGCAGTTCTTC,CATSKGVDNEQFF
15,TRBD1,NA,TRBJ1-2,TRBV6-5,TGTGCCAGCAGTTACGGCCCCGGACAGGGCTATGGCTACACCTTC,CASSYGPGQGYGYTF
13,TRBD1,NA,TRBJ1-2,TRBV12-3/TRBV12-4,TGTGCCAGCAGGGGGGACAGTTACTATGGCTACACCTTC,CASRGDSYYGYTF
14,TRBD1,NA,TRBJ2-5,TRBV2,TGTGCCAGCAGTGGGGACAGGGGAGCCGAGACCCAGTACTTC,CASSGDRGAETQYF
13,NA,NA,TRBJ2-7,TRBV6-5,TGTGCCAGCAGTATAGGGGTCCCCTACGAGCAGTACTTC,CASSIGVPYEQYF
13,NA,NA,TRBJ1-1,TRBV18,TGTGCCAGCTCAACGGTCGGGAACACTGAAGCTTTCTTT,CASSTVGNTEAFF
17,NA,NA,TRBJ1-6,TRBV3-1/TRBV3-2,TGTGCCAGCAGCCAAGCCCCCCCCGGCTCCTATAATTCACCCCTCCACTTT,CASSQAPPGSYNSPLHF
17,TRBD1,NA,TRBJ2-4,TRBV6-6,TGTGCCAGCAGTCGGGACAGGGGTTCGGGGGCCAAAAACATTCAGTACTTC,CASSRDRGSGAKNIQYF
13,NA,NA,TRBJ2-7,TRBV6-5,TGTGCCAGCAGTTACTCGACCAGATACGAGCAGTACTTC,CASSYSTRYEQYF
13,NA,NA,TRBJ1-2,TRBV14,TGTGCCAGCAGCCAAGCGCCGGCGGAAAGCTACACCTTC,CASSQAPAESYTF
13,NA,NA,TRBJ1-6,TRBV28,TGTGCCAGCATCTTGACAGGCAATTCACCCCTCCACTTT,CASILTGNSPLHF
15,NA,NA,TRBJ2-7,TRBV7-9,TGTGCCAGCAGCTCGGACCCCAGGGAGGTGGGCGAGCAGTACTTC,CASSSDPREVGEQYF
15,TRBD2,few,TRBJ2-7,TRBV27,TGTGCCAGCAGTTCTGACGGACTAGCGGGGGACGAGCAGTACTTC,CASSSDGLAGDEQYF
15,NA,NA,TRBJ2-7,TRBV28,TGTGCCAGCAGTTTAATAGGAGGAAGCCGATACGAGCAGTACTTC,CASSLIGGSRYEQYF
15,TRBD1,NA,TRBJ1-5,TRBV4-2,TGTGCCAGCAGCCCGAACCGGGACAGATATCAGCCCCAGCATTTT,CASSPNRDRYQPQHF
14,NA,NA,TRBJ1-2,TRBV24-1,TGTGCCACCAGTGAGCCGGGCAGTCGTGAGTACTACACCTTC,CATSEPGSREYYTF